The 14 T cell receptor beta chains in this list originate from one sample, sequenced in a study of beta chain features in type 1 diabetes. Study findings and constraints: TCRB CDR3s from Type 1 diabetes patients were moderately but significantly shorter in all four CD4+ subsets.

What was sequenced were expressed TCRB transcripts, since all of the isolated RNA had been reverse transcribed. Assay: immunoSEQ multiplex PCR; the TCRdb copy retains only in-frame clones and omits some. The sample includes approximately 600,000 clones, around an eighth of them seen just once. Antigen specificity for these receptors is unknown. Sequencing was carried out using naive CD4+ T cells from blood. All receptors derive from a man under 40 with type 1 diabetes.

The chain has TRBV29-1 and TRBJ1-2, with TRBD1 matching 7 bases. The trim removed 6 bases at V and 0 bases at J, leaving 13 bases unmatched. The CDR3 length is 16 residues. CDR1 and CDR2 from the germline V gene are SQVTM and ANQGSEA. The CDR3 reads CSVGKDRRTANYGYTF. In nucleotides, the CDR3 is TGCAGCGTCGGGAAGGACAGGAGAACCGCTAACTATGGCTACACCTTC.

This clone was picked up a small number of times. The chain is built from TRBV10-3 and TRBJ1-6, with D possibly being TRBD1 (6 bases). Per germline, CDR1 ENHRY and CDR2 SYGVKD. V shed 7 bases and J shed 9 bases, with 19 bases lying between them. The CDR3 is 15 amino acids. CDR3 loop: CAITEDRTRASPLHF. CDR3 DNA: TGTGCCATCACCGAAGACAGGACGAGGGCTTCACCCCTCCACTTT.

This clone was picked up a small number of times. The chain links TRBV6-5 to TRBJ2-7; 9 bases align to TRBD1. J lost 4 bases, V lost 2 bases, and 6 bases had no gene match. CDR1 is MNHEY and CDR2 is SVGAGI in the germline V gene. CDR3 length equals 15 residues. CDR3 bases: TGTGCCAGCAGTTACAGGGGACAGGGAGGGTACGAGCAGTACTTC. Translated, it gives CASSYRGQGGYEQYF.

The chain couples TRBV5-6 to TRBJ2-3; tentative D call: TRBD2 (5 bases). The CDR3 length is 17 residues. The V end was cut by 1 base, the J end by 4 bases, with 19 bases between. The germline V gene has CDR1 SGHDT and CDR2 YYEEEE. CDR3 DNA sequence: TGTGCCAGCAGCTTGTTCAGGCGGGCCTCCGGGCCAGATACGCAGTATTTT. Translated: CASSLFRRASGPDTQYF.

The chain joins TRBV6-5 to TRBJ2-2; D remains ambiguous. CDR1 and CDR2 (germline): MNHEY, SVGAGI. V lost 2 bases and J 6 bases, leaving 7 bases between the germline ends. This CDR3 has 13 residues. CDR3: CASSYAAAGELFF. In DNA, the CDR3 is TGTGCCAGCAGTTACGCGGCAGCCGGGGAGCTGTTTTTT.

In this sample, this clone turned up a few times. The V call is TRBV29-1, the J call TRBJ2-7, with 8 bases that match TRBD2. The CDR3 has 14 residues. CDR1 and CDR2 from the germline V gene are SQVTM and ANQGSEA. V dropped 3 bases and J dropped 6; count of bases not matched to a gene: 10. CDR3 DNA: TGCAGCGTTGAGGGCGGGGGGCAGGGAGCCGAGCAGTACTTC. It codes for CSVEGGGQGAEQYF.

The sample holds a few counts of this clone. V and J are TRBV6-5 and TRBJ1-1; D not resolved. The length of the CDR3 is 15 residues. The V and J ends lost 0 bases and 4 bases respectively, with 12 bases between them. Germline CDR1 and CDR2: MNHEY and SVGAGI. CDR3 nucleotides: TGTGCCAGCAGTTACTCGTTGGGGTTAGGCACTGAAGCTTTCTTT. It codes for CASSYSLGLGTEAFF.

The J gene is TRBJ1-1, the V gene TRBV7-2, with D uncertain. The length of the CDR3 is 13 residues. Germline values: CDR1 SGHTA, CDR2 FQGNSA. Trimming cost V 5 bases and J 2 bases, with 9 bases left between them. CDR3 DNA sequence: TGTGCCAGCAGCCCGTGGATAAACACTGAAGCTTTCTTT. Encoded protein: CASSPWINTEAFF.

This clone showed up just a few times. This sequence joins TRBV27 and TRBJ2-7; 8 bases align to TRBD2. This CDR3 is 16 amino acids long. With 4 bases clipped from V and 3 bases from J, the junction kept 11 bases outside the gene matches. Germline CDR1 reads MNHEY; CDR2 reads SMNVEV (reference sequence). Here the CDR3 DNA reads TGTGCCAGCAGTTCAGCGGGGGCGCTAATATACTACGAGCAGTACTTC. This encodes CASSSAGALIYYEQYF.

A few counts support this clone. V is TRBV13 and J is TRBJ2-5, with D possibly matching TRBD2 (6 bases). Trimming removed 5 bases at V and 2 bases at J, with 21 bases between. This CDR3 has 17 amino acids. Germline CDR1 is PRHDT and CDR2 is FYEKMQ (reference sequence). The CDR3: CASSIRVGGPLQETQYF. In DNA, the CDR3 is TGTGCCAGCAGCATAAGAGTGGGGGGACCGCTACAAGAGACCCAGTACTTC.

This clone was counted a few times. The rearrangement uses TRBV5-4 and TRBJ2-1; TRBD2 aligns across 11 bases. The germline gives CDR1 SGHNT, CDR2 YYREEE (reference sequence). The CDR3 has 15 residues. V gave up 4 bases and J gave up 5 bases; unmatched junction bases: 5. The CDR3 DNA follows: TGTGCCAGCAGCCCGACTAGCGGGGACCACAATGAGCAGTTCTTC. Translation gives CASSPTSGDHNEQFF.

The V gene is TRBV20-1, the J gene TRBJ2-1; D not certain. Trimming removed 3 bases at V and 8 bases at J, with 8 bases between. Germline V gene lookup returns CDR1 DFQATT and CDR2 SNEGSKA (reference sequence). CDR3 length: 11 residues. CDR3 in amino acids: CSASQVHEQFF. DNA of the CDR3: TGCAGTGCTAGTCAAGTTCATGAGCAGTTCTTC.

Notes on this clone: Other DNA variants within this sample encode the same CDR3. DNA for the CDR3: TGTGCCAGCAGCTTAACAGGCACAGATACGCAGTATTTT. Protein sequence: CASSLTGTDTQYF. This chain uses TRBV7-2 with TRBJ2-3; D not certain. V lost 2 bases and J 1 base, leaving 4 bases between the germline ends. The germline V gene encodes CDR1 SGHTA and CDR2 FQGNSA. CDR3 length: 13 amino acids. Looking up the rest from reference TRBV7-2 and TRBJ2-3 gives the full variable domain: GAGVSQSPSNKVTEKGKDVELRCDPISGHTALYWYRQSLGQGLEFLIYFQGNSAPDKSGLPSDRFSAERTGGSVSTLTIQRTQQEDSAVYLCASSLTGTDTQYFGPGTRLTVL.

This chain connects TRBV4-3 to TRBJ1-4, with D possibly being TRBD1 (5 bases). Trimming left V 0 bases short and J 12 bases short, with 20 bases between. CDR1 LGHNA and CDR2 YSLEER come from the germline V gene. CDR3 length: 16 residues. CDR3 in amino acids: CASSQDNPDTLKELFF. CDR3 DNA: TGCGCCAGCAGCCAAGACAATCCGGACACATTGAAGGAACTGTTTTTT.